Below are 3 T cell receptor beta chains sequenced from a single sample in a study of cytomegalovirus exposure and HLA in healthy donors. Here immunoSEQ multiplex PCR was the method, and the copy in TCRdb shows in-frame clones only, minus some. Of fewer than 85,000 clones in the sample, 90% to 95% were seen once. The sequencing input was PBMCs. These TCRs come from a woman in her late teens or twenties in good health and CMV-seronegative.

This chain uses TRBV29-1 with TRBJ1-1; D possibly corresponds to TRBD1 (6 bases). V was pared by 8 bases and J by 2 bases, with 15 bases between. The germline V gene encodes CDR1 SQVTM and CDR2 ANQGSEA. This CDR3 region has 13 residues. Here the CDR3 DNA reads TGCAGCTTCCGACAGGTTTTAAACACTGAAGCTTTCTTT. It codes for CSFRQVLNTEAFF.

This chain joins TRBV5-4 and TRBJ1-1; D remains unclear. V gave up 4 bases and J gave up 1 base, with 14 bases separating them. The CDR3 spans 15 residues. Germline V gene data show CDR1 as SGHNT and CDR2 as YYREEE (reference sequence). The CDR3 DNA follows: TGTGCCAGCAGCCCCCGGGAAAAAAAGAACACTGAAGCTTTCTTT. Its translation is CASSPREKKNTEAFF.

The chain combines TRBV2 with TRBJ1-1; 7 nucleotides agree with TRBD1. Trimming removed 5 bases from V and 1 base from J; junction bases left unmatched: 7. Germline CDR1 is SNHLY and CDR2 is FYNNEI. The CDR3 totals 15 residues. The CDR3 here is CASSKDRISNTEAFF. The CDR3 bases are TGTGCCAGCAGTAAGGACAGGATATCGAACACTGAAGCTTTCTTT.